This T cell receptor (beta chain) comes out of a study of blood T cell repertoires in COVID-19 (dated by TCRdb to the early 2020s). Study-wide context: The collaborator samples originated in the United States, Italy and Spain and spanned the acute and convalescent phases of COVID-19. The material from the prospective study consisted of cDNA or gDNA derived from T cells, B-cell-depleted T cells, or PBMCs. The dataset comprised deeply sampled blood TCRbeta repertoires from subjects exposed to, actively infected with, or recovered from COVID-19. The repertoires were released in a freely available public database meant as a resource for research on the immune response to SARS-CoV-2. Samples were obtained from the ongoing ImmuneRACE study (first 160 participants) and from 1,200 or so subjects provided by 6 global collaborators. A de-identified subject ID, COVID-19 status, age in years and sex were almost always included in the sample metadata. Where available, HLA class I and class II types were obtained from metadata supplied by the sample provider rather than from assay-based typing.

With respect to this clone: The clone's antigen remains unknown. No base qualities exist here, and no much larger clone lies one base off it.

Enrolling through a virtual design, the prospective study's participants ranged in age from roughly 18 to 89 years and lived across more than 20 United States geographic areas. Cohort assignment in the prospective study relied on participant-reported clinical history from a screening survey and a study questionnaire. ImmuneRACE Cohort 3 recovered participants were defined by two consecutive negative NP/OP PCR tests, healthcare professional clearance, or symptom resolution. In the prospective study, mobile phlebotomists collected whole blood, serum and a nasopharyngeal or oropharyngeal swab from each participant. Additional blood draws and questionnaires over an approximately two-month period could optionally be provided by prospective study participants. Blood samples from the prospective study were shipped frozen or at room temperature prior to DNA extraction. The immunoSEQ Assay, a bias-controlled multiplex PCR, was used to amplify TCRbeta CDR3 regions from genomic DNA. In the paper's pipeline: Nucleated cell counts per sample were estimated from amplification of reference gene primers within the assay. To quantify the absolute abundance of each unique TCRbeta CDR3 rearrangement, sequence reads were collapsed and filtered. Productive Simpson clonality was computed per sample as the square root of Simpson's diversity index over productive rearrangements. In TCRdb, the immuneACCESS table is reduced to in-frame sequences with V and J assigned. These tables do not hold every clone; where another copy was compared, an unresolved V gene accounts for under half, and the others remain unexplained. V and J calls and clone size are as listed in that table; D and trimming were resolved from the DNA. This sample lists approximately 400,000 clones; approximately 90% were detected once. Of the sample, around 1.2% falls within the top ten clones.

Sequences MNHEY (CDR1) and SVGAGI (CDR2) are obtained from the germline V gene. The trim is 4 bases for V and 8 bases for J, with a gap of 11 bases between the germline ends. The CDR3 measures 13 amino acids from cysteine to phenylalanine. The kept DNA is CDR3 alone, 39 bases in frame from the first base. General study outcomes and caveats: Clinical and demographic metadata were provided uncurated, with the amount varying by source and participant.

This chain is built from TRBV6-5 and TRBJ1-4; too little of a D gene remains to name it. This receptor was obtained from a woman aged 18-30 years who had recovered from COVID-19. Sequenced input: PBMCs or T cells enriched from blood (not recorded which). The CDR3 region has the sequence CASSSHRREKLFF. The DNA sequence reads TGTGCCAGCAGTTCACACAGAAGGGAAAAACTGTTTTTT.